This TCR beta chain derives from a study of cytomegalovirus exposure and HLA in healthy donors. General study points: The study flagged some 170 TCR beta chains as cytomegalovirus-associated.

A remark on this clone: Its matching antigen is unknown.

This PCR relied on a set of 60 Vbeta primers and 13 Jbeta primers. Assay used: immunoSEQ multiplex PCR; TCRdb lists only in-frame clones, some missing. The sample carries about 190,000 clones, around 86% recorded once. CDR1 is SNHLY and CDR2 is FYNNEI in the germline V gene. This CDR3 is 12 amino acids long. V was trimmed by 2 bases and J by 1 base, leaving 3 bases between them. The sequencing input was PBMCs. This TCR derives from a man younger than 45 in good health and CMV-seronegative. V usage is TRBV2 and J usage is TRBJ2-7; D is uncertain. The chain's CDR3 is CASSESSYEQYF. The CDR3 DNA is TGTGCCAGCAGTGAATCTTCCTACGAGCAGTACTTC.